This T cell receptor (beta chain) was retrieved from a study of T cell responses to AZD1222 COVID-19 vaccine. The CDR3 is 16 amino acids. Trimming removed 0 bases from V and 9 bases from J, with 15 bases in between. Germline V gene sequence: CDR1 MNHNS, CDR2 SASEGT. The data were produced by immunoSEQ multiplex PCR, yet TCRdb's version contains in-frame clones alone and is incomplete. Among fewer than 150,000 clones listed, 89% were seen once. The source material was peripheral blood, sampled 28 days after the second AZD1222 dose. The TCR comes from an adult who received the AZD1222 COVID-19 vaccine. The genes are TRBV6-1 and TRBJ1-6, with D unclear. The CDR3 DNA reads TGTGCCAGCAGTGAAGCCCAGGTACGAGACGGTTCACCCCTCCACTTT. Amino acid sequence: CASSEAQVRDGSPLHF.